This T cell receptor (beta chain) is drawn from a study of blood T cell repertoires in COVID-19. The repertoire was sequenced with immunoSEQ multiplex PCR; TCRdb's copy has only in-frame clones and lacks some. The table lists 120,000 to 150,000 clones, around 80% of them singletons, with approximately 38% in the top ten. Only one count was recorded for this clone. Germline CDR1 reads MGHRA; CDR2 reads YSYEKL. This CDR3 spans 15 amino acids. The J segment lost 7 bases and the V segment lost 9 bases, leaving 14 bases of the junction unmatched. The sequence came from a human donor in a cohort sampled during active COVID-19. Material for sequencing was peripheral blood. The chain recombines TRBV4-1 with TRBJ1-5; 8 nucleotides match TRBD1. The CDR3 DNA is TGCGCCAGTTCCGGACAGGGACGAGGGGAGCAGCCCCAGCATTTT. It specifies CASSGQGRGEQPQHF.